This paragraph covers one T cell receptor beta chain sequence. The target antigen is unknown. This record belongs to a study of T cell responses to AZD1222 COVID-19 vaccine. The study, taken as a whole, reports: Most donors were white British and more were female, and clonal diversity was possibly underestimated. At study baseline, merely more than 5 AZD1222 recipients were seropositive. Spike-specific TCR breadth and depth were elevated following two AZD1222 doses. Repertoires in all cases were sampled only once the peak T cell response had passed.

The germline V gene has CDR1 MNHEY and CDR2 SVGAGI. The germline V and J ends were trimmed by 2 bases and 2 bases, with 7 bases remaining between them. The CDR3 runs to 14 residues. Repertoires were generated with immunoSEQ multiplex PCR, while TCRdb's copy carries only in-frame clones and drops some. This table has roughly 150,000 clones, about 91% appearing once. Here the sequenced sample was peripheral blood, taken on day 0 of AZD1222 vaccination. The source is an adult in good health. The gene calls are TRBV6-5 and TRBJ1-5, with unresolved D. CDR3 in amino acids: CASSYEVGNQPQHF. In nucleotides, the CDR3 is TGTGCCAGCAGTTACGAGGTTGGCAATCAGCCCCAGCATTTT.